This TCR beta chain came from a study of T cell responses to AZD1222 COVID-19 vaccine. Study outcomes and limitations: Donors, mostly white British, included more females; clonal diversity was possibly underestimated. The number of AZD1222 recipients seropositive at baseline was only 6 or 7.

Using immunoSEQ multiplex PCR, the repertoire was profiled, and TCRdb retains in-frame clones only, with some absent. The data contain roughly 120,000 clones, around 92% of them seen just once; the ten biggest clones take up around 14%. This clone was seen a handful of times. The antigen is not known. Germline values: CDR1 MNHNS, CDR2 SASEGT. V was clipped by 3 bases and J by 7 bases; unmatched bases: 15. The CDR3 extends over 17 amino acids. The specimen was peripheral blood, collected on day 0 of AZD1222 vaccination. The rearrangement joins TRBV6-1 to TRBJ1-1, with TRBD1 matching over 9 bases. The origin of this receptor is an adult in good health. CDR3 coding DNA: TGTGCCAGCAGTGATTTCGGACAGGGGCTCCAACGGGTTGAAGCTTTCTTT. This translates into CASSDFGQGLQRVEAFF.